This TCR beta chain was sequenced in a study of T cells after yellow fever vaccination. Overall study: When fractions had low cell numbers, they were prepared with SMART-Seq v4 Ultra Low Input.

Deletions cut 1 base from V and 5 bases from J, with 13 bases between. This CDR3 is built from 14 residues. Germline CDR1 reads SGHRS; CDR2 reads YFSETQ. General study points: Though it reached lower strength, the secondary response hit its peak faster, day 5 versus 15.

This clonotype was found many times. What it binds is not known. A single record per CDR3 protein comes from TCRdb applying MiXCR to the 5' RACE reads. The repertoire includes approximately 330,000 distinct CDR3 sequences, around 12% of them detected once, and roughly 3% sits in the top ten. The specimen comprised CD4+ T cells sorted from PBMCs, sampled 15 days after the yellow fever booster vaccination. This receptor was obtained from a man aged 18 to 30 who received the YFV17D yellow fever vaccine. The chain uses TRBV5-1 and TRBJ2-7; tentatively, D is TRBD1 or TRBD2 (5 bases each). For the CDR3, the DNA is TGCGCCAGCAGCTTGATAGAGGGGCACGACGAGCAGTACTTC. This gives the protein CASSLIEGHDEQYF.